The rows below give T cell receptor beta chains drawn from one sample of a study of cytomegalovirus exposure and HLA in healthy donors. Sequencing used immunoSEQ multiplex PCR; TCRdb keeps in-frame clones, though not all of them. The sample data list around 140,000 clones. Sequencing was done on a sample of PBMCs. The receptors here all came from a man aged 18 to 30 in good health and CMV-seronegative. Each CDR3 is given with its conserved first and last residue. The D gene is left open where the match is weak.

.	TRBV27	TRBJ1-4	CASSFGQSHNEKLFF	TGTGCCAGCAGTTTCGGACAGTCTCATAATGAAAAACTGTTTTTT
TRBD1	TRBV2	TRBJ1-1	CASTIMGQGISEAFF	TGTGCCAGCACCATCATGGGACAGGGGATTTCTGAAGCTTTCTTT
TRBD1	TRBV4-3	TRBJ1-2	CASSQDWGQAGGYGYTF	TGCGCCAGCAGCCAAGATTGGGGACAGGCAGGGGGCTATGGCTACACCTTC
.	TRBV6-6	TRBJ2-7	CASSYPGGTYEQYF	TGTGCCAGCAGTTACCCCGGCGGTACCTACGAGCAGTACTTC
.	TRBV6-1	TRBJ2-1	CASSDSSGTIYNEQFF	TGTGCCAGCAGTGATTCCTCCGGGACAATATACAATGAGCAGTTCTTC
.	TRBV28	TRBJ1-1	CASRSGNTEAFF	TGTGCCAGCAGATCGGGGAACACTGAAGCTTTCTTT
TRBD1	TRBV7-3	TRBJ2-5	CASSYRDRAETQYF	TGTGCCAGCAGCTACCGGGACAGGGCAGAGACCCAGTACTTC
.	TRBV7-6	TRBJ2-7	CASSLAEFSYEQYF	TGTGCCAGCAGCTTAGCAGAGTTCTCCTACGAGCAGTACTTC
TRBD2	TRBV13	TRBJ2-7	CASSFFTSGRYEQYF	TGTGCCAGCAGCTTTTTTACTAGCGGGAGGTACGAGCAGTACTTC
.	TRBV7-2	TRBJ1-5	CASSPTNSNPAQHF	TGTGCCAGCAGCCCCACAAATAGCAATCCGGCCCAGCATTTT
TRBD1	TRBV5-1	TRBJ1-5	CASSLETGGNQPQHF	TGCGCCAGCAGCTTGGAAACAGGGGGCAATCAGCCCCAGCATTTT
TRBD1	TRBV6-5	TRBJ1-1	CASSLGTAANTEAFF	TGTGCCAGCAGTTTGGGGACAGCGGCGAACACTGAAGCTTTCTTT
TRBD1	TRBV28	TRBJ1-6	CASSATGAGYENSPLHF	TGTGCCAGCAGTGCAACAGGGGCGGGGTATGAGAATTCACCCCTCCACTTT
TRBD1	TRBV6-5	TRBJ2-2	CASRAGGPLSGELFF	TGTGCCAGCAGGGCAGGGGGCCCCCTCTCCGGGGAGCTGTTTTTT
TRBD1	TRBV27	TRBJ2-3	CASSTHKSTGGLWTDTQYF	TGTGCCAGCAGCACACACAAGTCTACAGGGGGCTTATGGACAGATACGCAGTATTTT
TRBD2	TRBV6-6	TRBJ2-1	CASIYRGLAGNEQFF	TGTGCCAGCATCTACAGGGGACTAGCAGGTAATGAGCAGTTCTTC
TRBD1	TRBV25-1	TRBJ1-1	CASSADRGRGEAFF	TGTGCCAGCAGCGCCGACAGGGGGAGGGGTGAAGCTTTCTTT
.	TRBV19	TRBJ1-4	CASNYGVANEKLFF	TGTGCCAGCAACTACGGGGTGGCCAATGAAAAACTGTTTTTT
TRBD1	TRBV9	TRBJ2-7	CASSVGGQAYEQYF	TGTGCCAGCAGCGTAGGGGGACAGGCCTACGAGCAGTACTTC
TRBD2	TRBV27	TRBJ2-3	CASSHRLAGAVDTQYF	TGTGCCAGCAGTCATCGACTAGCGGGAGCTGTAGATACGCAGTATTTT